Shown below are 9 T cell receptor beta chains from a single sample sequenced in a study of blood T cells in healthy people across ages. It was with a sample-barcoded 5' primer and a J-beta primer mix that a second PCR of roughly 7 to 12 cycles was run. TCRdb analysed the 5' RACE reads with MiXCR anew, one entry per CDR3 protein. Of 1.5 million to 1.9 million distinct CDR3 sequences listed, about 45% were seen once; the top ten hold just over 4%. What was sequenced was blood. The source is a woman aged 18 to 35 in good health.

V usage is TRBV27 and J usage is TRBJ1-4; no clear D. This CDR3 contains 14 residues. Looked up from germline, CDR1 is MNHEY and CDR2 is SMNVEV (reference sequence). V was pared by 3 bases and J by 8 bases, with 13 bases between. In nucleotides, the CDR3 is TGTGCCAGCAGTTTTAGTGGCGTCGCGGAAAAACTGTTTTTT. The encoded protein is CASSFSGVAEKLFF.

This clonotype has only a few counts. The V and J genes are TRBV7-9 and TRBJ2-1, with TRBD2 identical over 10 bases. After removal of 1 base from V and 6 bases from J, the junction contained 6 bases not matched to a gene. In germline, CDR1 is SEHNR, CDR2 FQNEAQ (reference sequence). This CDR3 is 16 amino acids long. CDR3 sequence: CASSLGDSGRSNEQFF. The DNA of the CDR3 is TGTGCCAGCAGCTTAGGTGATAGCGGGAGGTCCAATGAGCAGTTCTTC.

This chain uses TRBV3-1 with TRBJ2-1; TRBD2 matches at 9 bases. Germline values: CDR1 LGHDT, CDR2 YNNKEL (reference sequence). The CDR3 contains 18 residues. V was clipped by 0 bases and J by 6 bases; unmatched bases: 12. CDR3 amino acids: CASSQDSWGGRACNEQFF. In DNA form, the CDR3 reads TGTGCCAGCAGCCAAGACTCCTGGGGCGGGAGGGCGTGCAATGAGCAGTTCTTC.

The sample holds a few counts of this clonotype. CDR3 DNA sequence: TGCAGTGCTGTTAGCGGGGGCCGTTCTTACGAGCAGTACTTC. This gives the protein CSAVSGGRSYEQYF. The chain carries TRBV20-1 and TRBJ2-7, with 9 bases identical to TRBD2. CDR1 is DFQATT, CDR2 SNEGSKA, per germline (reference sequence). The CDR3 covers 14 residues. J lost 4 bases, V lost 5 bases, and 9 bases had no gene match.

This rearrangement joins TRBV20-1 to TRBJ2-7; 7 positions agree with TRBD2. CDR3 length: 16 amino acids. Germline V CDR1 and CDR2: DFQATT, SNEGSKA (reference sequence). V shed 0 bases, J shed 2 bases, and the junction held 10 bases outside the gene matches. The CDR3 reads CSARDYLIAGAYEQYF. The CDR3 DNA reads TGCAGTGCTAGAGATTATTTGATAGCGGGCGCCTACGAGCAGTACTTC.

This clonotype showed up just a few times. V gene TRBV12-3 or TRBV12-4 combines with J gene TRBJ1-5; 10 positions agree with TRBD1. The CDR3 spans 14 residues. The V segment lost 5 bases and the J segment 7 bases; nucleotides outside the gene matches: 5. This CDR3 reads CASSGQGEWQPQHF. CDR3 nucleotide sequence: TGTGCCAGCAGTGGACAGGGGGAGTGGCAGCCCCAGCATTTT.

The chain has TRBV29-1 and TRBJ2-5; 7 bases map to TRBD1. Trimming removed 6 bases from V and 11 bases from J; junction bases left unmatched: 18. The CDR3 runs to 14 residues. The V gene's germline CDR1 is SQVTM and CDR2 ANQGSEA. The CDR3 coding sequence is TGCAGCGTCGGTCCTAGACAGGGATCCTACGGGCAGTACTTC. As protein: CSVGPRQGSYGQYF.

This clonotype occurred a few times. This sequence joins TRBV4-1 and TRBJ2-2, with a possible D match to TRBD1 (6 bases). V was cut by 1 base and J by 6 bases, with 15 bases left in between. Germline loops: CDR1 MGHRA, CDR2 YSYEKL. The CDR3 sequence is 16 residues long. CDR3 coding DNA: TGCGCCAGCAGCCAAGTAGCAGGGGTCTTCGCCGGGGAGCTGTTTTTT. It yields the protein CASSQVAGVFAGELFF.

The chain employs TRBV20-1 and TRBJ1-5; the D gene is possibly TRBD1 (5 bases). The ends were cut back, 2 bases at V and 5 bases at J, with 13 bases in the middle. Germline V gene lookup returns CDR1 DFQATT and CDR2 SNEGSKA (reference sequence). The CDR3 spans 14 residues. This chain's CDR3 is CSARPGGTYQPQHF. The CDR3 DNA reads TGCAGTGCTAGACCGGGGGGAACCTATCAGCCCCAGCATTTT.